The 9 T cell receptor beta chains below come from one sample, sequenced in a study of cytomegalovirus exposure and HLA in healthy donors (dated by TCRdb to about 2017). The method was the immunoSEQ multiplex PCR assay. For the multiplex PCR, a mixture combining 60 forward primers for TCR Vbeta segments and 13 reverse primers for TCR Jbeta segments was used. TCRdb took this table from immuneACCESS and kept in-frame rearrangements with V and J called. Such tables lack part of the clones; where checked against another copy, unresolved V genes explain under half of the gap, and the rest is unexplained. This sample has 150,000 to 200,000 clones in its table, and approximately 71% of those were observed once. The ten largest clones add up to less than 5.5% of the sample. The sample comprised PBMCs. These receptor sequences come from a male donor in good health and CMV-seronegative.

The V gene is TRBV9, the J gene TRBJ2-3, with 8 positions matching TRBD2. V was pared by 0 bases and J by 2 bases, with 14 bases of the junction left unmatched. From germline, CDR1 is SGDLS and CDR2 YYNGEE. This CDR3 has 19 amino acids. The CDR3 protein is CASSVAPGGSGVVTDTQYF. The CDR3 DNA is TGTGCCAGCAGCGTAGCCCCCGGGGGTAGCGGGGTTGTCACAGATACGCAGTATTTT.

The V call is TRBV29-1, the J call TRBJ1-1; D is uncertain. The CDR3 extends over 12 amino acids. V was shortened by 0 bases and J by 6 bases, with 8 bases between the two germline ends. CDR1 SQVTM and CDR2 ANQGSEA come from the germline V gene. CDR3 nucleotides: TGCAGCGTTGAAGATTCCAATCCTGAAGCTTTCTTT. Translated, it gives CSVEDSNPEAFF.

CDR3 sequence reads: CASSQAGTGGETQYF. DNA for the CDR3: TGCGCCAGCAGCCAAGCCGGGACAGGGGGAGAGACCCAGTACTTC. The gene calls are TRBV4-1 and TRBJ2-5; TRBD1 matches at 11 bases. The trim removed 1 base at V and 4 bases at J, leaving 2 bases unmatched. CDR3 length equals 15 residues. Germline V gene sequence: CDR1 MGHRA, CDR2 YSYEKL.

This clone was counted only a few times. The chain links TRBV7-8 to TRBJ1-6; D may be TRBD1 (6 bases). The CDR3 runs 17 residues. The germline gives CDR1 SGHVS, CDR2 FQNEAQ. Trimming pared 5 bases from V and 5 bases from J, leaving 19 bases between. Here the CDR3 reads CASSPREGGLNNSPLHF. The CDR3 DNA is TGTGCCAGCAGCCCAAGGGAGGGGGGTCTGAATAATTCACCCCTCCACTTT. Supplemented by reference TRBV7-8 and TRBJ1-6, the full variable domain reads GAGVSQSPRYKVAKRGQDVALRCDPISGHVSLFWYQQALGQGPEFLTYFQNEAQLDKSGLPSDRFFAERPEGSVSTLKIQRTQQEDSAVYLCASSPREGGLNNSPLHFGNGTRLTVT.

The chain links TRBV11-2 to TRBJ2-3; the D is unclear. Looked up from germline, CDR1 is SGHAT and CDR2 is FQNNGV. The CDR3 loop spans 14 amino acids. The germline V and J ends were trimmed by 7 bases and 2 bases, with 13 bases remaining between them. Written as DNA, the CDR3 is TGTGCCAGCACCCTCACAGACGTCACAGATACGCAGTATTTT. Its translation: CASTLTDVTDTQYF.

The V gene is TRBV6-6, the J gene TRBJ1-4; D perhaps matches TRBD1 (5 bases). Germline V gives CDR1 MNHNY, CDR2 SVGAGI (reference sequence). The CDR3 contains 15 residues. V was clipped by 0 bases and J by 6 bases, with 11 bases between them. CDR3 sequence (DNA): TGTGCCAGCAGTTACTCCGCAGGGAGGGATGAAAAACTGTTTTTT. Translated, it gives CASSYSAGRDEKLFF.

This clone was recorded only once. The V gene is TRBV5-6, the J gene TRBJ2-1; D possibly corresponds to TRBD2 (5 bases). Deletions cut 3 bases from V and 9 bases from J, with 13 bases between. The CDR3 is 13 amino acids. From germline, CDR1 is SGHDT and CDR2 YYEEEE. This CDR3 is CASSWAREIEQFF. The CDR3 DNA is TGTGCCAGCAGCTGGGCGAGGGAGATTGAGCAGTTCTTC.

CDR3 amino acids: CASSPGQGPYNEQFF. The CDR3 DNA follows: TGTGCCAGCAGTCCTGGACAGGGCCCCTACAATGAGCAGTTCTTC. The chain links TRBV6-1 to TRBJ2-1; 8 bases align to TRBD1. This CDR3 has 15 residues. Germline loops: CDR1 MNHNS, CDR2 SASEGT. V gave up 5 bases and J gave up 2 bases; unmatched junction bases: 5.

This CDR3 reads CASSFKGANNEKLFF. Here the CDR3 DNA reads TGTGCCAGCAGTTTTAAGGGGGCTAATAATGAAAAACTGTTTTTT. The chain employs TRBV28 and TRBJ1-4; 7 nucleotides agree with TRBD1. Germline assignment: CDR1 MDHEN and CDR2 SYDVKM. Unmatched junction bases numbered 5, after V lost 3 bases and J lost 4 bases. This CDR3 has 15 amino acids.